A single sample gave rise to the 8 T cell receptor beta chains below, sequenced in a study of T cells after posttransplantation cyclophosphamide. Produced via immunoSEQ multiplex PCR; TCRdb's table is partial and in-frame only. This listing includes over 20 clones. Busulfan-fludarabine conditioning, marrow transplant, and cyclophosphamide on days +3 and +4 were administered. Specimen: CMV-specific CD8+ T cells sorted from PBMCs, collected after allogeneic stem cell transplant with posttransplant cyclophosphamide. Subset here: CD8+ T cells sorted with CMV pp65 tetramers. Receptors originate from a female patient in her thirties or forties who received an allogeneic stem cell transplant from an unrelated donor, was CMV-positive, and had acute GVHD only. Some T cells may arise from the graft donor.

This clone was counted a few times. The J gene is TRBJ2-7, the V gene TRBV21-1; TRBD1 reflects the table's D call only, with no check against the DNA. TRBV21-1 is deemed a pseudogene. This CDR3 is built from 15 residues. CDR3 sequence: CASSKNGIQGYEQYF. The CDR3, as DNA: TGTGCCAGCAGCAAAAATGGAATACAGGGCTACGAGCAGTACTTC.

This clone showed up just a few times. The chain employs TRBV2 and TRBJ2-6, with D unclear. Trimming pared 5 bases from V and 5 bases from J, leaving 13 bases between. The V gene's germline CDR1 is SNHLY and CDR2 FYNNEI. The CDR3 covers 15 residues. This chain's CDR3 is CASSMIQSRANVLTF. The CDR3 DNA sequence: TGTGCCAGCAGTATGATACAAAGTCGGGCCAACGTCCTGACTTTC.

This rearrangement joins TRBV4-2 to TRBJ2-5, with D possibly being TRBD1 (5 bases). CDR1 is LGHNA and CDR2 is YNFKEQ in the germline V gene. V lost 3 bases and J 7 bases, leaving 15 bases between the germline ends. The CDR3 runs to 14 residues. The CDR3 sequence is CASSHPDPGATQYF. CDR3 in DNA: TGTGCCAGCAGCCATCCCGACCCTGGGGCGACCCAGTACTTC.

This chain joins TRBV7-7 and TRBJ2-6; no reliable D call. The CDR3 is 18 amino acids. Looked up from germline, CDR1 is SSHAT and CDR2 is FNYEAQ (reference sequence). V lost 5 bases, J lost 5 bases, and 22 bases lay in between. In DNA form, the CDR3 reads TGTGCCAGCAGCCTTTACACAGTGCCACAAAGTCGGGCCAACGTCCTGACTTTC. Protein product: CASSLYTVPQSRANVLTF.

The chain has TRBV9 and TRBJ2-7; D possibly corresponds to TRBD1 (6 bases). Germline V gives CDR1 SGDLS, CDR2 YYNGEE. The CDR3 has 15 residues. Trimming pared 5 bases from V and 0 bases from J, leaving 15 bases between. The CDR3 DNA sequence: TGTGCCAGCAGTGCAAGACAGGCATACTCCTACGAGCAGTACTTC. As protein: CASSARQAYSYEQYF.

J is TRBJ2-6 and V is TRBV7-8; D gene uncertain. The germline gives CDR1 SGHVS, CDR2 FQNEAQ. V was trimmed by 5 bases and J by 5 bases, leaving 22 bases between them. This CDR3 is 18 amino acids long. As DNA, the CDR3 is TGTGCCAGCAGCAATGCCGCTTACCCACAAAGTCGGGCCAACGTCCTGACTTTC. Encoded protein: CASSNAAYPQSRANVLTF.

The chain carries TRBV5-4 and TRBJ2-5; 9 nucleotides line up with TRBD1. V lost 0 bases and J lost 5; bases outside the gene matches: 8. Germline V gene lookup returns CDR1 SGHNT and CDR2 YYREEE (reference sequence). The CDR3 is made up of 16 amino acids. Here the CDR3 DNA reads TGTGCCAGCAGCTTGGACCTGGGACAGGGAGGCGAGACCCAGTACTTC. The encoded protein is CASSLDLGQGGETQYF.

The chain carries TRBV10-3 and TRBJ1-2, with TRBD1 matching over 9 bases. With V trimmed by 10 bases and J by 3 bases, 15 bases remained unmatched. The CDR3 is made up of 16 amino acids. The V gene's germline CDR1 is ENHRY and CDR2 SYGVKD. CDR3 bases: TGTGCCAGCAGCCAACAGACTGGGACAGGGCACTATGGCTACACCTTC. Translating gives CASSQQTGTGHYGYTF.